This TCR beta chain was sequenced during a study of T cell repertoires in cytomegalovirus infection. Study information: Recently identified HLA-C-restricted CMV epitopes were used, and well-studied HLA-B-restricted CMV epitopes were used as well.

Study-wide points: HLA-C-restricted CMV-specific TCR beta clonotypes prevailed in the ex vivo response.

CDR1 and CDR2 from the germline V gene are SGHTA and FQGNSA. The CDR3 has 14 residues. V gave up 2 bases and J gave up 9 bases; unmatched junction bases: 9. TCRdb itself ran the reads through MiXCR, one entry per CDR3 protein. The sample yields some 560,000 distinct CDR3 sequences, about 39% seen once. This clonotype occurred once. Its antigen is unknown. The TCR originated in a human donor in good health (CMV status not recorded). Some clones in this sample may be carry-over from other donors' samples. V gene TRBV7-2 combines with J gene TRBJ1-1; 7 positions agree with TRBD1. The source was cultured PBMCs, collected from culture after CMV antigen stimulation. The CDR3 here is CASSLSGTATQAFF. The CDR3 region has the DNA TGTGCCAGCAGCTTATCCGGGACAGCAACTCAAGCTTTCTTT.